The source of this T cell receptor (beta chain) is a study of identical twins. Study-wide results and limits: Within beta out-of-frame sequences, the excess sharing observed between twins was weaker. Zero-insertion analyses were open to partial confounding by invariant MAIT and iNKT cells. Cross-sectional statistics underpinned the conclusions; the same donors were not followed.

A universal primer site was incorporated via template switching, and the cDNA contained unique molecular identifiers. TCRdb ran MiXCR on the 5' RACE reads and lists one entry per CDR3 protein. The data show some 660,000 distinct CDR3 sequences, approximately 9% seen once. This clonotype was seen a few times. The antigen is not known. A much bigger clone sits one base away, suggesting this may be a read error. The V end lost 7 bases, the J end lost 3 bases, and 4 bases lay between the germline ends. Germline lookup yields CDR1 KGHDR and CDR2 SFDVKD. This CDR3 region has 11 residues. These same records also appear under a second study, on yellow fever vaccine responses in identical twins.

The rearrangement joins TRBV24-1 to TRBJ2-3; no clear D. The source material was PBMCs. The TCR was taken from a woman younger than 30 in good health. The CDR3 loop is CATSQTDTQYF. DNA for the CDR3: TGTGCCACCAGCCAAACAGATACGCAGTATTTT.